This T cell receptor (beta chain) was captured by sequencing in a study of cytomegalovirus exposure and HLA in healthy donors. This clone has just a few counts. The target antigen is unknown. PCR primers comprised 60 Vbeta and 13 Jbeta primers. The data were produced by immunoSEQ multiplex PCR, yet TCRdb's version contains in-frame clones alone and is incomplete. The top ten hold 2.5% to 3% of the sample, which has about 210,000 clones, 65% to 85% seen once. Findings and caveats of the study: An observed cluster of highly shared sequence variants was recorded as a likely sequencing artifact. Reported performance of the classifier showed diagnosis of cytomegalovirus status with high specificity and sensitivity.

This CDR3 has 16 residues. Germline V gene sequence: CDR1 SGHVS, CDR2 FNYEAQ. V gave up 4 bases and J gave up 5 bases; unmatched junction bases: 12. This TCR was recovered from a man under 40 in good health and CMV-seronegative. The specimen was PBMCs. V usage is TRBV7-6 and J usage is TRBJ2-5; 8 nucleotides align to TRBD1. CDR3 coding DNA: TGTGCCAGCAGCTCTACAGGGGGAATCTCCCCCGAGACCCAGTACTTC. It encodes CASSSTGGISPETQYF.